This T cell receptor beta chain was sequenced for a study of cytomegalovirus exposure and HLA in healthy donors. General study results and limits: The number of N-insertions in an Asian-associated ancestry cluster was reportedly below the approximately 600-donor mean in a later analysis. In presence/absence analyses, roughly uniform sequencing depth across donors was assumed. Most TCR sequences were rare, but some public TCRs occurred in many donors. Overall, approximately 150 TCR beta chains were annotated as cytomegalovirus-associated.

This CDR3 spans 16 amino acids. Trimming cost V 6 bases and J 4 bases, with 21 bases left between them. In germline, CDR1 is MGHRA, CDR2 YSYEKL. Primers for the PCR totalled 60 Vbeta and 13 Jbeta. The repertoire was sequenced with immunoSEQ multiplex PCR; TCRdb's copy has only in-frame clones and lacks some. The table includes 150,000 to 200,000 clones, around three quarters detected once. For this clone: Its antigen is unidentified.

The genes are TRBV4-1 and TRBJ1-2, with a possible D match to TRBD1 (6 bases). The origin of this receptor is a woman in her thirties or forties in good health and CMV-seronegative. Sequenced sample: PBMCs. In DNA form, the CDR3 reads TGCGCCAGCAGGGGAGCTACAGGGTCGTATAGCTATGGCTACACCTTC. Translation gives CASRGATGSYSYGYTF.